This TCR beta chain was captured in a study of control samples from healthy donors and cancer patients. V was clipped by 4 bases and J by 8 bases; unmatched bases: 5. The CDR3 is 13 residues long. Germline V CDR1 and CDR2: SGHTA, FQGNSA. In this sample, this clone turned up once. Assay used: immunoSEQ multiplex PCR; TCRdb lists only in-frame clones, some missing. Among 70,000 or so clones listed, more than 80% were seen once. This receptor was identified in a woman in her forties or fifties with lung cancer. Sequencing input: PBMCs. The rearrangement joins TRBV7-2 to TRBJ1-3, with 7 nucleotides matching TRBD1. The CDR3 nucleotides read TGTGCCAGCAGCTCTCAGGGGGTGGACACCATATATTTT. This translates into CASSSQGVDTIYF.